This T cell receptor beta chain was profiled in a study of blood T cell repertoires in COVID-19. Study-level information: COVID-19 samples, acute and convalescent, were from the United States, Italy and Spain. Sources were T cells, B-cell-depleted T cells, or PBMCs; the material itself was cDNA or gDNA.

Germline V lookup: CDR1 SNHLY, CDR2 FYNNEI. Unmatched junction bases numbered 11, after V lost 6 bases and J lost 8 bases. The CDR3 spans 16 residues. As processed by the authors: Using reference gene primer amplification, nucleated cell counts were estimated. Measured with immunoSEQ multiplex PCR; TCRdb has only the in-frame clones, and not every one. V, J and clone size are taken as reported in that table, and D and trimming were inferred from the DNA itself. The repertoire holds 100,000 to 150,000 clones, around 89% seen once, with more than 15% in the top ten. The rearrangement uses TRBV2 and TRBJ1-6, with TRBD1 identical over 9 bases. The TCR sequence derives from a man aged 45 to 65 with active or convalescent COVID-19. Sequencing input: peripheral blood. Here the CDR3 reads CASSADRGLSHSPLHF. Here the CDR3 DNA reads TGTGCCAGCAGCGCGGACAGGGGACTCTCTCATTCACCCCTCCACTTT.